The entry that follows covers one TCR beta chain sequence. The target antigen is unknown. Over chemoradiotherapy, repertoires were sampled more than once. TCRdb keeps only in-frame clones here, not all; method: immunoSEQ multiplex PCR. This sample has 40,000 to 60,000 clones; around 90% occur once, and the top ten carry roughly 3%. This sample was included in a study of chemoradiotherapy in HPV16-positive cancers. Overall study findings and caveats: Candidate HPV-specific clones and E7-related TCR motifs grew in tumor during treatment.

CDR1 and CDR2 from the germline V gene are LNHDA and SQIVND (reference sequence). V was pared by 5 bases and J by 0 bases, with 12 bases between. The length of the CDR3 is 15 residues. The rearrangement links TRBV19 to TRBJ2-3; D is ambiguous. The source of this sequence is a human donor with HPV-associated anogenital cancer. Sequencing was performed on blood, taken from a patient who underwent chemoradiotherapy. As DNA, the CDR3 is TGTGCCAGTAGTGTAGCCGCCCCTAGCACAGATACGCAGTATTTT. Amino acid sequence: CASSVAAPSTDTQYF. Based on the CDR3 plus reference TRBV19 and TRBJ2-3, the full variable domain is DGGITQSPKYLFRKEGQNVTLSCEQNLNHDAMYWYRQDPGQGLRLIYYSQIVNDFQKGDIAEGYSVSREKKESFPLTVTSAQKNPTAFYLCASSVAAPSTDTQYFGPGTRLTVL.